The 21 T cell receptor beta chains presented below share a single source sample, sequenced in a study of T cells expressing NK-cell markers. No DNA is given; TCRdb re-called the 5' RACE reads and lists each CDR3 protein once. The table for this sample gives 500,000 to 700,000 distinct CDR3 sequences. The source material was blood T cells: a sorted CD56 or NKG2C T cell subset, CD4+ or CD8+ T cells, or bulk PBMC T cells (not recorded which). All receptors derive from a man aged 18 to 30 in good health.

The rearrangement joins TRBV5-1 to TRBJ2-7; TCRdb picks TRBD1, but there is no DNA to check that call. This CDR3 is built from 15 residues. The V gene's germline CDR1 is SGHRS and CDR2 YFSETQ. The CDR3 spells CASSPQGTGTYEQYF. The full variable domain, in which reference TRBV5-1 and TRBJ2-7 provide the parts outside the CDR3, is KAGVTQTPRYLIKTRGQQVTLSCSPISGHRSVSWYQQTPGQGLQFLFEYFSETQRNKGNFPGRFSGRQFSNSRSEMNVSTLELGDSALYLCASSPQGTGTYEQYFGPGTRLTVT.

The rearrangement links TRBV5-1 to TRBJ2-1; there is no DNA to check the TCRdb D call of TRBD1. The CDR3 covers 15 residues. CDR1 is SGHRS, CDR2 YFSETQ, per germline. The chain's CDR3 is CASSLVAGAINEQFF.

The chain has TRBV29-1 and TRBJ1-2. Looked up from germline, CDR1 is SQVTM and CDR2 is ANQGSEA. The CDR3 is 13 amino acids. The CDR3 reads CSVELDGRPRYTF.

The chain is built from TRBV6-5 and TRBJ1-3; TCRdb's D call of TRBD1 is untestable without DNA. Germline values: CDR1 MNHEY, CDR2 SVGAGI. The CDR3 sequence is 12 residues long. The CDR3 sequence is CASTGPGNTIYF.

The chain links TRBV6-5 to TRBJ1-2; TCRdb gives TRBD1 as the D gene, but with no DNA this cannot be confirmed. Germline CDR1 reads MNHEY; CDR2 reads SVGAGI. The CDR3 has 14 amino acids. The CDR3 here is CASSYSDGIGGYTF.

This CDR3 is CASSQVGSPTYNEQFF. The chain employs TRBV3-1 and TRBJ2-1; TCRdb picks TRBD1, but there is no DNA to check that call. CDR1 is LGHDT, CDR2 YNNKEL, per germline (reference sequence). CDR3 length: 16 amino acids.

The chain carries TRBV18 and TRBJ2-1. Germline CDR1 is KGHSH and CDR2 is LQKENI. The CDR3 has 16 residues. The CDR3 spells CASSPGAVGSYNEQFF.

The gene calls are TRBV4-3 and TRBJ2-1; TCRdb calls TRBD2, which cannot be checked without DNA. CDR3 length equals 14 residues. Germline-derived CDR1 and CDR2 are LGHNA and YSLEER. The CDR3 spells CASSPSGGGEEQFF.

This chain links TRBV29-1 with TRBJ2-2; TCRdb calls TRBD2, which cannot be checked without DNA. The germline V gene has CDR1 SQVTM and CDR2 ANQGSEA. This CDR3 comprises 15 residues. CDR3 region: CSVEGGSASTGELFF.

The genes are TRBV20-1 and TRBJ1-4; TCRdb calls TRBD1, which cannot be checked without DNA. From germline, CDR1 is DFQATT and CDR2 SNEGSKA (reference sequence). The CDR3 covers 15 residues. This chain's CDR3 is CSARAETGPGEKLFF.

The chain couples TRBV7-8 to TRBJ2-1; TCRdb gives TRBD2 as the D gene, but with no DNA this cannot be confirmed. Germline loops: CDR1 SGHVS, CDR2 FQNEAQ. CDR3 length: 16 residues. The CDR3 region is CASSPSRENWLNEQFF. Based on the CDR3 plus reference TRBV7-8 and TRBJ2-1, the full variable domain is GAGVSQSPRYKVAKRGQDVALRCDPISGHVSLFWYQQALGQGPEFLTYFQNEAQLDKSGLPSDRFFAERPEGSVSTLKIQRTQQEDSAVYLCASSPSRENWLNEQFFGPGTRLTVL.

The genes are TRBV3-1 and TRBJ2-7; the D call from TCRdb, TRBD2, cannot be confirmed without DNA. The germline CDR1 and CDR2 sequences are LGHDT and YNNKEL (reference sequence). This CDR3 comprises 14 residues. This CDR3 reads CASRVSLGSYEQYF.

V gene TRBV12-3 or TRBV12-4 combines with J gene TRBJ1-6; the D call of TRBD1 rests on TCRdb alone, since no DNA is present to check it. The CDR3 extends over 15 amino acids. CDR3 amino acids: CASSLAGQAGSPLHF.

The V call is TRBV20-1, the J call TRBJ2-1; with no DNA, the TCRdb D assignment of TRBD1 cannot be verified. The CDR3 runs to 12 residues. Germline V gene sequence: CDR1 DFQATT, CDR2 SNEGSKA (reference sequence). This chain's CDR3 is CSAWRDRDEQFF.

CDR3 sequence reads: CASSYSAGANVLTF. The chain uses TRBV27 and TRBJ2-6. The CDR3 contains 14 residues. The germline V gene has CDR1 MNHEY and CDR2 SMNVEV (reference sequence).

V and J are TRBV7-2 and TRBJ2-1; there is no DNA to check the TCRdb D call of TRBD2. Per germline, CDR1 SGHTA and CDR2 FQGNSA. CDR3 size: 16 residues. CDR3 sequence reads: CASGPSLAGVVGEQFF.

This chain uses TRBV20-1 with TRBJ2-5. The CDR3 runs to 13 residues. Germline V lookup: CDR1 DFQATT, CDR2 SNEGSKA (reference sequence). The CDR3 sequence: CSANHEGYETQYF.

J is TRBJ2-1 and V is TRBV12-3 or TRBV12-4; TCRdb gives TRBD2 as the D gene, but with no DNA this cannot be confirmed. This CDR3 has 18 residues. CDR3 loop: CASSLDFRGREGYNEQFF.

The rearrangement uses TRBV10-1 and TRBJ2-1; TCRdb returns TRBD1, unconfirmable since there is no DNA. CDR3 size: 15 residues. The V gene's germline CDR1 is WNHNN and CDR2 SYGVQD (reference sequence). The CDR3 sequence: CASSATGAGYNEQFF.

This sequence joins TRBV14 and TRBJ2-1; TCRdb reports TRBD2, a call that lacks DNA to check it against. CDR1 and CDR2 from the germline V gene are SGHDN and FVKESK. CDR3 length: 16 residues. CDR3: CASSPAAGLKGDEQFF.

CDR3 residues: CASSKGCADQTGPPTYNEQFF. V and J are TRBV21-1 and TRBJ2-1; as DNA is missing, the TRBD1 call by TCRdb cannot be tested. TRBV21-1 is deemed a pseudogene. The CDR3 runs to 21 residues.